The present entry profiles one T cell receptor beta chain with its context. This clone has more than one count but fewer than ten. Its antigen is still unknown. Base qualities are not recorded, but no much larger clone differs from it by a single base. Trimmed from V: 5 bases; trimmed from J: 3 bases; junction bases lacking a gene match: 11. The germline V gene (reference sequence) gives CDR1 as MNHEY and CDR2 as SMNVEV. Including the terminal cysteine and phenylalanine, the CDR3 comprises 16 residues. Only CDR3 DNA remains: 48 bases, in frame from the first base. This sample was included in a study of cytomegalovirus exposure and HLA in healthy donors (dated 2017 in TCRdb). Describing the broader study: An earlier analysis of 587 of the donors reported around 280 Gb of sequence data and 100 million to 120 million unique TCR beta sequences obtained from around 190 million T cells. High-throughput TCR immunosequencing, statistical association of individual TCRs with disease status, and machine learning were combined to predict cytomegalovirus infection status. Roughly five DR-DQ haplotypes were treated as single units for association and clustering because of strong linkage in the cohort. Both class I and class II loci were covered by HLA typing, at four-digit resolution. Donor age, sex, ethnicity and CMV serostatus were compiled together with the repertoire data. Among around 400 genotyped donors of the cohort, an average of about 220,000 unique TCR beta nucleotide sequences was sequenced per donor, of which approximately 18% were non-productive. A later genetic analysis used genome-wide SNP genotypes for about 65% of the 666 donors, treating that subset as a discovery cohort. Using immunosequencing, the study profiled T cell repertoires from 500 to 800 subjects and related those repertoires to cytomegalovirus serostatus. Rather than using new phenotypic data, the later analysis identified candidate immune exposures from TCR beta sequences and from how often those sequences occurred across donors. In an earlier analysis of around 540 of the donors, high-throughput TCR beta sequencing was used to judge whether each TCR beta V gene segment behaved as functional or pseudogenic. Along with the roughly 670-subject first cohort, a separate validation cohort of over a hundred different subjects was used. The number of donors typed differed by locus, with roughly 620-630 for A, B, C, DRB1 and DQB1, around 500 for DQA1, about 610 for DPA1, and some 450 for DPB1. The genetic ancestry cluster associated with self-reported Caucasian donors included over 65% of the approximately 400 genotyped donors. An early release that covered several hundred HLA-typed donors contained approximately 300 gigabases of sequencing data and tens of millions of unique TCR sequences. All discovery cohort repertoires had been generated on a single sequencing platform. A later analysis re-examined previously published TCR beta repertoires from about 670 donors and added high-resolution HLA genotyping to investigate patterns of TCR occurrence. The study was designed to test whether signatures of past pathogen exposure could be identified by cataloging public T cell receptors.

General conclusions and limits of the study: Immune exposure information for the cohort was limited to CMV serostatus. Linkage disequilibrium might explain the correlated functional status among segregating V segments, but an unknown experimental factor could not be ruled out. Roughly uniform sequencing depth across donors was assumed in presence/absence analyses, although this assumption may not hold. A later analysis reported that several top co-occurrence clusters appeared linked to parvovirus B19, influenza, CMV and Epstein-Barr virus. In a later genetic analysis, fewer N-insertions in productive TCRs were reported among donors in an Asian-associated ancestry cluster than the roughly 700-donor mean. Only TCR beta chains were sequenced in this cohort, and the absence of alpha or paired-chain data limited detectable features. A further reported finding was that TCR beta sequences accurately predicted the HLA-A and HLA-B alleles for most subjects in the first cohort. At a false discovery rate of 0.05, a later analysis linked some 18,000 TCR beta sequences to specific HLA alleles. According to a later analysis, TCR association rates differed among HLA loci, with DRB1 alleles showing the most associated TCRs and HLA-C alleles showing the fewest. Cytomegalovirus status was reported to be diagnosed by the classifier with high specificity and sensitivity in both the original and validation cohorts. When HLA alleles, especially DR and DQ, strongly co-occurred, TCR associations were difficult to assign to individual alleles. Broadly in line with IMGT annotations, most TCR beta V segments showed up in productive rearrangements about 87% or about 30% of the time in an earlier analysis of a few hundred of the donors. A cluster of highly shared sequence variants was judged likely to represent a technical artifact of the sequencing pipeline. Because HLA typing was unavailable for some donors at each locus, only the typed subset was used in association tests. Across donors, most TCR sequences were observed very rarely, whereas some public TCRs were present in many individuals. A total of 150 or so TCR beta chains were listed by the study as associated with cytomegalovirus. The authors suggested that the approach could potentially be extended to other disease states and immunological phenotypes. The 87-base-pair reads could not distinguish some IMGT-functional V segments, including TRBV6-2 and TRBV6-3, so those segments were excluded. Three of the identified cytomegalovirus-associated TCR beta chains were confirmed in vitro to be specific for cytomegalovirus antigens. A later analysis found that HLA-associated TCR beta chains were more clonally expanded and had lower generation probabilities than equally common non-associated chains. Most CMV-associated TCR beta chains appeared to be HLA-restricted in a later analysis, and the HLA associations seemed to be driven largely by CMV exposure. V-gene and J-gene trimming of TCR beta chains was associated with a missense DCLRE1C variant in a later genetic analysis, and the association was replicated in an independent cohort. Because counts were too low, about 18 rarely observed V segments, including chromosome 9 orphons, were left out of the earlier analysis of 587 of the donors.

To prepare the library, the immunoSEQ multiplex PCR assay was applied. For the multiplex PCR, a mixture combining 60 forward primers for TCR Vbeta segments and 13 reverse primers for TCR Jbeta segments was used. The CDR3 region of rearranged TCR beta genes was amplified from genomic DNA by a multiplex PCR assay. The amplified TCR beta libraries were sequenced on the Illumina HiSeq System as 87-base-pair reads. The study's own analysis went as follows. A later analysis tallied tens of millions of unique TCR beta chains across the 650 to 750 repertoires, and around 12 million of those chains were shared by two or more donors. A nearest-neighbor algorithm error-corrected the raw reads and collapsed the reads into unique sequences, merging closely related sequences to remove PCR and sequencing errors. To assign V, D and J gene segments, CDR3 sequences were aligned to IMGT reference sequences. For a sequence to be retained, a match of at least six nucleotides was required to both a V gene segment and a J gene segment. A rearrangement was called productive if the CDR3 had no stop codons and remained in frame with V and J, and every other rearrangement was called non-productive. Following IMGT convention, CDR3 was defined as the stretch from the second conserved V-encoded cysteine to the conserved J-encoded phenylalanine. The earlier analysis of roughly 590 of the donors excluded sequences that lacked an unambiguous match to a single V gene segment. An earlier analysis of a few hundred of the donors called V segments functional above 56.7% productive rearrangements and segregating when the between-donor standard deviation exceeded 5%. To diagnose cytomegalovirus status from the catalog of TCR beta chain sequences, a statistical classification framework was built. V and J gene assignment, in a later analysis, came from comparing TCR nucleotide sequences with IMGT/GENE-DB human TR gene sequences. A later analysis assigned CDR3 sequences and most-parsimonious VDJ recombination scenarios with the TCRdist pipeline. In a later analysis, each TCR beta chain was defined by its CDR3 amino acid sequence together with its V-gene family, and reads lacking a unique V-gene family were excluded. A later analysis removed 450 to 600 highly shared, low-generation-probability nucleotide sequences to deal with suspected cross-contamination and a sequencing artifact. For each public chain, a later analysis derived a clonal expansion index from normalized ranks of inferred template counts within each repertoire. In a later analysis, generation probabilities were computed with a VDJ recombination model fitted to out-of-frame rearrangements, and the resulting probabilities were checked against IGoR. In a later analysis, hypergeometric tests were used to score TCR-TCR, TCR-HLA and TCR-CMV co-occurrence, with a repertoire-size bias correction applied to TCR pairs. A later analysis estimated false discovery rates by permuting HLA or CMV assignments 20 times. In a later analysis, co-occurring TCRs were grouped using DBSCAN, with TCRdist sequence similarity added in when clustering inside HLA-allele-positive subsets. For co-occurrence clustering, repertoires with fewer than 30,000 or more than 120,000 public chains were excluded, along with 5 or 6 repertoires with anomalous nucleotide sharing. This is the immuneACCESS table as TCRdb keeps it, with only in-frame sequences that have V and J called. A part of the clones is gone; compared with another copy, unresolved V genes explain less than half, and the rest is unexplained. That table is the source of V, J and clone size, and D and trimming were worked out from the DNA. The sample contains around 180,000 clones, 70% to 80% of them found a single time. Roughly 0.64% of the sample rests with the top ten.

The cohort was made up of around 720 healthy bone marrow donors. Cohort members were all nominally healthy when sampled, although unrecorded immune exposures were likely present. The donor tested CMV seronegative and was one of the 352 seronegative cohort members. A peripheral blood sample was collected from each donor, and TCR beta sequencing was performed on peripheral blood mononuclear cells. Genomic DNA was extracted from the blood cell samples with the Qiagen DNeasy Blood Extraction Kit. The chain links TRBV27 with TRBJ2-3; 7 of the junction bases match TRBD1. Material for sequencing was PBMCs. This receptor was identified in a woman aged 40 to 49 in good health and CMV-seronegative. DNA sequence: TGTGCCAGCAGTACCCGTCTTACAGGGGCGACAGATACGCAGTATTTT. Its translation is CASSTRLTGATDTQYF.